This T cell receptor (beta chain) was profiled in a study of PD-1 blockade in classical Hodgkin lymphoma (dated by TCRdb to the early 2020s). At the level of the whole study: Nivolumab dosing was 3 mg/kg intravenously every 2 weeks, continuing until either disease progression or unacceptable toxicity. The study used TCR beta sequencing and CyTOF to define a peripheral blood immune signature of response to PD-1 blockade in classical Hodgkin lymphoma. General study outcomes and caveats: Patients starting nivolumab less than 1 year after ASCT had lower diversity and were excluded from later analyses to avoid confounding by immune reconstitution. CD4+ but not CD8+ TCR diversity rose significantly by C4D1 (p=0.0027 vs p=0.16), most apparent in complete responders (p=0.02). Baseline TCR diversity was reported to be lower in newly diagnosed patients than in healthy donors, and even lower in relapsed/refractory patients. Trial patients achieving complete response had baseline diversity similar to newly diagnosed patients, whereas partial responders and progressors had significantly lower diversity. Only a single clinical trial cohort was studied, and what caused the repertoire differences, possibly disease activity or prior therapy, remained undefined.

Genomic DNA was isolated using the Qiagen DNeasy kit from unsorted PBMCs as well as from negatively selected CD4+ and CD8+ fractions. Amplification of TCR beta CDR3 regions was done by immunoSEQ multiplex PCR with primers that anneal to V and J segments. Amplification bias was minimized using a synthetic immune receptor repertoire, and residual bias was removed computationally after sequencing. Turning to the authors' computational methods: Custom Python scripts were used to quantify repertoire diversity as the Shannon entropy index. Unsorted, CD4+ and CD8+ repertoires were analyzed separately, except in combined analyses where CD4+ and CD8+ sequences were merged in silico. Clonal expansion was defined as at least a 2-fold frequency increase after treatment relative to C1D1, with a pseudocount of 0.5 for undetected baseline clones. Clones with 0 or 1 copy at C1D1 were classified as singleton clones, and clones with 2 or more copies were classified as non-singleton clones. Clones expanded in unsorted samples were annotated as CD4+, CD8+ or unknown by matching protein sequences in sorted samples from the same patient. Wilcoxon tests on paired samples were used to test diversity changes from C1D1 to C4D1. TCRdb re-hosts the immuneACCESS table, in-frame sequences only. Its copies lack some clones; in the studies checked, an unresolved V gene accounts for under half of them, and the cause for the rest is not known. That table supplies the V and J calls and clone size; D and trimming were determined from the DNA. Across this sample there are around 20,000 clones, with approximately 80% seen only once. About 7.8% of the sample rests with the top ten.

As for this clone: The target of this receptor is not known. Base qualities are not at hand, and no much larger clone is one base apart.

The meaning of the sample's time point label: cycle 2 day 1 (C2D1) of nivolumab. Every trial patient had relapsed following autologous stem cell transplantation, and prior brentuximab vedotin exposure was what differed among cohorts A, B and C. The trial cohort comprised 56 patients with relapsed/refractory classical Hodgkin lymphoma whose best overall responses were complete response, partial response or progressive disease. In the multi-cohort phase II CheckMate 205 trial, trial patients received single-agent nivolumab. An independent review committee assessed best overall response by applying the 2007 International Working Group response criteria. Trial PBMCs were obtained immediately prior to nivolumab initiation (C1D1) and on therapy at cycle 2 day 1 and cycle 4 day 1. After peripheral blood was drawn into 8 mL Vacutainer Cell Preparation Tubes, PBMCs were isolated by centrifugation and then cryopreserved.

This TCR came from a human donor with classical Hodgkin lymphoma. This specimen consisted of peripheral blood mononuclear cells (PBMCs), obtained before the second cycle of nivolumab.

The nucleotide sequence is given as TGTGCCAGCAGCCAGCCGCGGGGTAAGGATTACGAGCAGTACTTC. It encodes CASSQPRGKDYEQYF. The V gene is TRBV28 and the J gene is TRBJ2-5; TRBD2 is possibly the D segment (6 matching bases). The DNA end lines up better with TRBJ2-7; the J call may be wrong. From the cysteine through the phenylalanine, the CDR3 covers 15 amino acids. Only the CDR3 part of the read is kept: 45 bases, read in frame from the first base. CDR1 and CDR2 are read off the germline V gene as MDHEN and SYDVKM.